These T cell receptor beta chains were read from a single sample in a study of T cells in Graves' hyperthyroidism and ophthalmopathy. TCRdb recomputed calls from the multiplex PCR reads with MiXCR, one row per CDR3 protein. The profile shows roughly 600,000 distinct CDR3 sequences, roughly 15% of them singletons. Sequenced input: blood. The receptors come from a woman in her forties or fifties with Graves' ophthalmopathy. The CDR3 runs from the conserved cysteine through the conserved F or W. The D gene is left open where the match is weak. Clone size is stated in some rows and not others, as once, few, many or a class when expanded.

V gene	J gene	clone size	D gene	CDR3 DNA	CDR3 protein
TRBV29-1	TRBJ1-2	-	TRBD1	TGCAGCGTTGAAGGACAGGGGGCGTTCGGCTACACCTTC	CSVEGQGAFGYTF
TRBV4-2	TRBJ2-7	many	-	TGTGCCAGCAGCCAGTCGAACTACGAGCAGTACTTC	CASSQSNYEQYF
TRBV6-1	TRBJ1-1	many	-	TGTGCCAGCAGTTCGTCTGCGGGAATCGAAGCTTTCTTT	CASSSSAGIEAFF
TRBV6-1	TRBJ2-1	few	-	TGTGCCGGAGAGGGGGGGGTCGGGAATGAGCAGTTCTTC	CAGEGGVGNEQFF
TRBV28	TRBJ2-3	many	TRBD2	TGTGCCAGCAGTTGGGCGGGGGTTGGTGCAGATACGCAGTATTTT	CASSWAGVGADTQYF
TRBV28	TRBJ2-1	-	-	TGTGCCAGCAGTCCCGAGGAAGCGGGCATATCCTACAATGAGCAGTTCTTC	CASSPEEAGISYNEQFF
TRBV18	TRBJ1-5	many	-	TGTGCCAGCTCACCTCTAATAAATCAGCCCCAGCATTTT	CASSPLINQPQHF
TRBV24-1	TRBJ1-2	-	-	TGTGCCACCAGTGATTCGGGAAGATCCTATGGCTACACCTTC	CATSDSGRSYGYTF
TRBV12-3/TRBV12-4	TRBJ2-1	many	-	TGTGCCACCCGATTTTGGGGGCCAGGGAATGAGCAGTTCTTC	CATRFWGPGNEQFF
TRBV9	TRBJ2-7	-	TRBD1	TGTGCCAGCAGCTCCCGACAGGGGTCCTCCTACGAGCAGTACTTC	CASSSRQGSSYEQYF
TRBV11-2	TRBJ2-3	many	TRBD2	TGTGCCAGCAGCTCTCTCCCTAGCGGGAGAAGCACAGATACGCAGTATTTT	CASSSLPSGRSTDTQYF
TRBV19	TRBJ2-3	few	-	TGTGCCAGTAGTTATACTTTCACAGATACGCAGTATTTT	CASSYTFTDTQYF
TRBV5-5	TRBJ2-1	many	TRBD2	TGTGCCAGCAGCTGGCGTTATGAGGGACTAGCGATGAACAATGAGCAGTTCTTC	CASSWRYEGLAMNNEQFF
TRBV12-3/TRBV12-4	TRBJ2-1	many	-	TGTGCCAGCAGTTTAGGCCACCCCTCTAACGCTGAGCAGTTCTTC	CASSLGHPSNAEQFF
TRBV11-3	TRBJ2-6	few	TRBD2	TGTGCCAGCAGCTTAGCCCTTAGCGGGAGGCCTGGGGCCAACGTCCTGACTTTC	CASSLALSGRPGANVLTF
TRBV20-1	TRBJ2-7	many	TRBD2	TGCAGTGGCCTTGGGACTAGCGGCTACGAGCAGTACTTC	CSGLGTSGYEQYF
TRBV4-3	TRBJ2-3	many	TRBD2	TGCGCCAGCAGCCACCAACGGGAGGGCGTTTTTGATACGCAGTATTTT	CASSHQREGVFDTQYF
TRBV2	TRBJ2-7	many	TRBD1	TGTGCCAGCAAAAGGGACAGAGACTCCTACGAGCAGTACTTC	CASKRDRDSYEQYF
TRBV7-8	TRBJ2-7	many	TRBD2	TGTGCCAGCAGCCAGGGGACTAGTCAACTCTACGAGCAGTACTTC	CASSQGTSQLYEQYF
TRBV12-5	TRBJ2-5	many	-	TGTGCTAGTGGTTTGGGATCTACTTACCAAGAGACCCAGTACTTC	CASGLGSTYQETQYF
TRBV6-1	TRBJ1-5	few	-	TGTGCCAGCAGTCGACAGGCGAGCAATCAGCCCCAGCATTTT	CASSRQASNQPQHF
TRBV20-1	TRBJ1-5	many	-	TGCAGTGCTCGTTTAAAGGGGGGGGGAAATCAGCCCCAGCATTTT	CSARLKGGGNQPQHF
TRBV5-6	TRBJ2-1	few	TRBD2	TGTGCCAGCAGCTTGGTTCGACTAGCGGGACGCAATGAGCAGTTCTTC	CASSLVRLAGRNEQFF
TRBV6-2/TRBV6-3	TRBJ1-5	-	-	TGTGCCAGCAGAACAGGTCAGCCCCAGCATTTT	CASRTGQPQHF
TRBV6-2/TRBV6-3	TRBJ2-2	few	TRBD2	TGTGCCAGCAGTTACCTGGGACTAGGGACCGGGGAGCTGTTTTTT	CASSYLGLGTGELFF
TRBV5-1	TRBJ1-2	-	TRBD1	TGCGCCAGCAGCCCGGGACAGGGCGAACGCTACACCTTC	CASSPGQGERYTF
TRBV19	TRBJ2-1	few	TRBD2	TGTGCCAGTACTATGACTAGCATCCTGATCTATGAGCAGTTCTTC	CASTMTSILIYEQFF
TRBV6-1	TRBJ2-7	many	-	TGTGCCAGCAGTCGGCAGAACTCCTACGAGCAGTACTTC	CASSRQNSYEQYF
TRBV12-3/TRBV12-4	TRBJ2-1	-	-	TGTGCCAGCAGTTTATGGGGGGCGGGGTTCTACAATGAGCAGTTCTTC	CASSLWGAGFYNEQFF
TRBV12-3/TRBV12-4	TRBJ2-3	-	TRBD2	TGTGCCAGCACCCTAGGGTCACTAGCGTCTAGCACAGATACGCAGTATTTT	CASTLGSLASSTDTQYF
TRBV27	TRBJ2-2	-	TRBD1	TGTGCCAGCAGTACCGGGACAGGGGTTTTCGGGGAGCTGTTTTTT	CASSTGTGVFGELFF
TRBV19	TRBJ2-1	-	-	TGTGCCAGTAGTATAGGGGATGCTTACAATGAGCAGTTCTTC	CASSIGDAYNEQFF
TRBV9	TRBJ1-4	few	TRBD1	TGTGCCAGCAGCGTGGGGACAGATGAAAAACTGTTTTTT	CASSVGTDEKLFF
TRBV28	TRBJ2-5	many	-	TGTGCCAGCAGTTTCAGAGCGCGCAAGAGGACCCAGTACTTC	CASSFRARKRTQYF
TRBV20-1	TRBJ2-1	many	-	TGCAGTGCTAGAGATTTCCGGCGGGCCTCCGCCAATGAGCAGTTCTTC	CSARDFRRASANEQFF
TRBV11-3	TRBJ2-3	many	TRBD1	TGTGCCAGCAGCTTAGGAGGGACAGGGACGCAGTATTTT	CASSLGGTGTQYF
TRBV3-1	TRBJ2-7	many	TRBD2	TGTGCCAGCAGCCGATCGGGACTAGCTAGCTACGAGCAGTACTTC	CASSRSGLASYEQYF
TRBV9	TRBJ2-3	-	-	TGTGCCAGCAGCGTAGGTGCGTTGGATACGCAGTATTTT	CASSVGALDTQYF
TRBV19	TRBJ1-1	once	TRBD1	TGTGCCAGTAGATTTTATGGGACAGCGATGAACACTGAAGCTTTCTTT	CASRFYGTAMNTEAFF
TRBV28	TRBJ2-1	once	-	TGTGCCAGCAGTTGGCGTGGGGGGTCCTACAATGAGCAGTTCTTC	CASSWRGGSYNEQFF
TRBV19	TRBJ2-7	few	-	TGTGCCACCTCCGAGACAGTGGAAAACGAGCAGTACTTC	CATSETVENEQYF
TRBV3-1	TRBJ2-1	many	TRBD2	TGTGCCAGCAGCCTCTTTAGCGGGAGAAAGTTCAATGAGCAGTTCTTC	CASSLFSGRKFNEQFF
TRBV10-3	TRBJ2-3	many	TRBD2	TGTGCCATCAGTGAGTCGTTGGGACTAGCTGGAGATACGCAGTATTTT	CAISESLGLAGDTQYF
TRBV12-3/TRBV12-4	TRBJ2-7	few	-	TGTGCCAGCAGTTTAAGCCGGGCGGGATCATCCTACGAGCAGTACTTC	CASSLSRAGSSYEQYF